The entry below describes one T cell receptor beta chain. Treatment meaning: oral pan-JAK inhibitor, 5-10 mg twice daily. Alopecia areata patients gave lesional scalp punch biopsies and peripheral blood samples. The sample is drawn from a study of CD8+ T cells in alopecia areata. Study context: At a dose of 5 to 10 mg twice daily, oral tofacitinib was given to treated patients. Tofacitinib exposure lasted 6 to 18 months, followed by 6 months off drug. The SALT score measured affected scalp surface percentage in treated patients.

The sequencing template was cDNA reverse transcribed from extracted RNA. Generated by immunoSEQ multiplex PCR, the TCRdb table keeps only in-frame clones and is missing some. Of 200,000 to 250,000 clones listed, around 65% are singletons. The V gene end was trimmed by 0 bases and the J gene end by 7 bases; junction bases not matched to a gene: 8. The CDR3 covers 16 residues. The germline V gene has CDR1 SGHNT and CDR2 YYREEE (reference sequence). V is TRBV5-4 and J is TRBJ2-2; 8 nucleotides line up with TRBD2. The sequence was collected from a human donor with alopecia areata. The starting material was CD4+ T cells sorted from blood, obtained at week 4, from a patient treated with tofacitinib. The CDR3 DNA sequence: TGTGCCAGCAGCTTGGAACAACGCGGGGGGATCGGGGAGCTGTTTTTT. Translating gives CASSLEQRGGIGELFF.